The clone carrying this T cell receptor beta chain has a handful of counts. The antigen remains undetermined. This CDR3 has 16 residues. Germline lookup yields CDR1 SGHTA and CDR2 FQGNSA. V gave up 5 bases and J gave up 2 bases; unmatched junction bases: 9. The entry originates in a study of regulatory T cells in long-lasting Graves disease. Study-level results: Accuracy may have been reduced by the small sample size.

Time point here: persistent/refractory GD, antithyroid drugs over 5 years with positive TRAb. RNA isolated from PBMCs was used to make the TCR library. The guidelines of the American Thyroid Association were the basis for diagnosing Graves' disease. The collection involved drawing about 8.2 milliliters of peripheral blood into EDTA tubes. Relying on iRepertoire HTBI primers and Arm-PCR of CDR3 regions, the team built TCR beta libraries. From the multiplex PCR reads, TCRdb called clonotypes with MiXCR, one entry per CDR3 protein. The table includes under 500,000 distinct CDR3 sequences, around 20% detected once.

Specimen: peripheral blood mononuclear cells (PBMCs), collected when the disease was refractory, from a patient treated with antithyroid drugs. The chain recombines TRBV7-2 with TRBJ2-4; TRBD1 matches 7 bases. The receptor was isolated from a female donor with Graves disease. The CDR3 spells CASSPETGWSKNIQYF. In DNA form, the CDR3 reads TGTGCCAGCAGCCCTGAGACAGGGTGGTCCAAAAACATTCAGTACTTC.